Following are 11 T cell receptor beta chains from one sample sequenced in a study of regulatory T cells in long-lasting Graves disease. Both iRepertoire HTBI primers and Arm-PCR of CDR3 regions were used to build the TCR beta libraries. TCRdb re-analysed the multiplex PCR reads in MiXCR, keeping a single row per CDR3 protein. The table includes fewer than 550,000 distinct CDR3 sequences, 15% to 20% detected once. Time point specified: newly diagnosed GD, antithyroid drugs for less than 3 months. There was RNA extracted from PBMCs, and the TCR library was made from it. This sample was shared with a second study, whose subject was T cells in Graves' hyperthyroidism and ophthalmopathy.

Sequenced material: peripheral blood mononuclear cells (PBMCs), taken at new diagnosis, from a patient treated with antithyroid drugs. The receptors derive from a woman aged 35-65 years with Graves disease.

In regard to this clonotype: Given a much more abundant clone one base away, this may be a read error. The chain recombines TRBV20-1 with TRBJ2-5; unclear D gene. The DNA end lines up better with TRBJ2-1; the J call may be wrong. The CDR3 loop spans 12 amino acids. Germline assignment: CDR1 DFQATT and CDR2 SNEGSKA (reference sequence). This CDR3 is CSARGGSETQFF. For the CDR3, the DNA is TGCAGTGCTAGGGGTGGTTCGGAGACCCAGTTCTTC.

At least ten counts were recorded for this clonotype. This rearrangement joins TRBV20-1 to TRBJ2-5; TRBD1 or TRBD2 may be the D gene (6 bases each). Germline V gene lookup returns CDR1 DFQATT and CDR2 SNEGSKA (reference sequence). Trimming took off 6 bases at V and 9 bases at J, with 20 bases between the two ends. The CDR3 runs to 13 residues. CDR3 residues: CSANGGVELAQYF. The CDR3 DNA reads as TGCAGTGCCAACGGGGGCGTAGAGTTGGCCCAGTACTTC.

In DNA form, the CDR3 reads TGTGCCAGCAGGCGTCAGTTCGACAATGAGCAGTTCTTC. Protein sequence: CASRRQFDNEQFF. This rearrangement joins TRBV27 to TRBJ2-1; D ambiguous. The CDR3 consists of 13 residues. V was shortened by 6 bases and J by 5 bases, with 11 bases between the two germline ends. Germline lookup yields CDR1 MNHEY and CDR2 SMNVEV (reference sequence).

The chain employs TRBV9 and TRBJ2-2; D not certain. The germline V gene has CDR1 SGDLS and CDR2 YYNGEE. Trimming cost V 0 bases and J 1 base, with 4 bases left between them. This CDR3 has 14 residues. CDR3 region: CASSVEENTGELFF. As DNA, the CDR3 is TGTGCCAGCAGCGTAGAGGAGAACACCGGGGAGCTGTTTTTT.

This chain links TRBV19 with TRBJ1-1; maybe TRBD1 (6 bases). The ends were cut back, 6 bases at V and 4 bases at J, with 15 bases in the middle. Per germline, CDR1 LNHDA and CDR2 SQIVND (reference sequence). The CDR3 is made up of 14 amino acids. The CDR3 bases are TGTGCCAGTAGAGGGGGGAATTCTGGCACTGAAGCTTTCTTT. This encodes CASRGGNSGTEAFF.

The gene calls are TRBV12-3 or TRBV12-4 and TRBJ1-2; D remains ambiguous. The CDR3 totals 17 residues. Trimming stripped 5 bases from V and 4 bases from J, with 23 bases between. Here the CDR3 reads CASSPPTTAATSYGYTF. CDR3 DNA: TGTGCCAGCAGTCCCCCAACGACCGCGGCGACCAGCTATGGCTACACCTTC.

This clonotype was counted a few times. A much more abundant neighbour one base away suggests this may be a read error. V gene TRBV6-2 or TRBV6-3 combines with J gene TRBJ2-3, with D hard to call. This CDR3 is 15 amino acids long. Germline assignment: CDR1 MNHEY and CDR2 SVGEGT. Trimming pared 0 bases from V and 4 bases from J, leaving 11 bases between. CDR3 loop: CASSYSFPRADTQYF. For the CDR3, the DNA is TGTGCCAGCAGTTACTCTTTTCCTAGGGCAGATACGCAGTATTTT.

This clonotype has only a few counts. The V call is TRBV18, the J call TRBJ2-2; D possibly uses TRBD1 or TRBD2 (5 bases each). The germline V and J ends were trimmed by 8 bases and 0 bases, with 13 bases remaining between them. The CDR3 has 15 residues. Per the germline V gene, CDR1 is KGHSH and CDR2 is LQKENI. CDR3: CASSPRGANTGELFF. CDR3 sequence (DNA): TGTGCCAGCAGTCCTAGGGGAGCGAACACCGGGGAGCTGTTTTTT. Looking up the rest from reference TRBV18 and TRBJ2-2 gives the full variable domain: NAGVMQNPRHLVRRRGQEARLRCSPMKGHSHVYWYRQLPEEGLKFMVYLQKENIIDESGMPKERFSAEFPKEGPSILRIQQVVRGDSAAYFCASSPRGANTGELFFGEGSRLTVL.

This clonotype was observed a few times. At one boundary the junction diverges from the germline segment, which might be a read error. The J gene is TRBJ1-5, the V gene TRBV6-2 or TRBV6-3; D not certain. Per germline, CDR1 MNHEY and CDR2 SVGEGT. CDR3 length: 14 amino acids. In DNA form, the CDR3 reads TGTGCCAGCAGATACTCCCTTAACAATCAGCCCCAGCATTTT. As protein: CASRYSLNNQPQHF.

This chain links TRBV19 with TRBJ2-1; either TRBD1 or TRBD2 may fit D (5 bases each). V shed 0 bases and J shed 9 bases, with 12 bases lying between them. CDR1 LNHDA and CDR2 SQIVND come from the germline V gene (reference sequence). The CDR3 has 14 amino acids. The CDR3 spells CASSIDRVGGEQFF. The CDR3 DNA reads TGTGCCAGTAGTATAGACAGGGTTGGAGGTGAGCAGTTCTTC. Combining the CDR3 with reference TRBV19 and TRBJ2-1 gives the whole variable domain DGGITQSPKYLFRKEGQNVTLSCEQNLNHDAMYWYRQDPGQGLRLIYYSQIVNDFQKGDIAEGYSVSREKKESFPLTVTSAQKNPTAFYLCASSIDRVGGEQFFGPGTRLTVL.

The V call is TRBV2, the J call TRBJ1-2, with D uncertain. This CDR3 has 15 residues. V lost 3 bases, J lost 8 bases, and 19 bases lay in between. Looked up from germline, CDR1 is SNHLY and CDR2 is FYNNEI. The CDR3 DNA reads as TGTGCCAGCAGTGACGGTTACCTCACCCTGGCGGGCTACACCTTC. Its protein is CASSDGYLTLAGYTF.